These 30 T cell receptor beta chains were sequenced from one sample in a study of monozygotic twins with inflammatory bowel disease. TCRdb reworked the 5' RACE reads into one entry per CDR3 protein, no DNA. Its listing shows more than 300,000 distinct CDR3 sequences. Sample: blood. Receptors originate from a human donor with ulcerative colitis or Crohn's disease, or a healthy co-twin of an affected twin (not recorded which).

This chain links TRBV5-6 with TRBJ1-2; TCRdb gives TRBD1 as the D gene, but with no DNA this cannot be confirmed. Germline CDR1 SGHDT, CDR2 YYEEEE. This CDR3 comprises 14 residues. The CDR3 region is CASSSGTGTYGYTF. The entire variable domain, with the rest obtained from reference TRBV5-6 and TRBJ1-2, is as follows: DAGVTQSPTHLIKTRGQQVTLRCSPKSGHDTVSWYQQALGQGPQFIFQYYEEEERQRGNFPDRFSGHQFPNYSSELNVNALLLGDSALYLCASSSGTGTYGYTFGSGTRLTVV.

This rearrangement joins TRBV7-9 to TRBJ2-7; as DNA is missing, the TRBD1 call by TCRdb cannot be tested. CDR3 length: 15 amino acids. The germline V gene encodes CDR1 SEHNR and CDR2 FQNEAQ (reference sequence). CDR3 amino acids: CASSLAGTGGNEQYF.

The V and J genes are TRBV20-1 and TRBJ1-5; TCRdb outputs TRBD1, but without DNA this stays unchecked. CDR3 length: 14 amino acids. The germline gives CDR1 DFQATT, CDR2 SNEGSKA (reference sequence). CDR3 in amino acids: CSAPGGVRSQPQHF.

The chain employs TRBV5-4 and TRBJ1-2. CDR1 is SGHNT and CDR2 is YYREEE in the germline V gene (reference sequence). The CDR3 covers 16 residues. The CDR3 is CASSLVGSSGLLGYTF.

The chain combines TRBV4-3 with TRBJ1-2. The CDR3 is made up of 15 amino acids. Per the germline V gene, CDR1 is LGHNA and CDR2 is YSLEER. The chain's CDR3 is CASRQSKYLNYGYTF.

CDR3 sequence reads: CASKKFQETQYF. The chain combines TRBV5-1 with TRBJ2-5. This CDR3 comprises 12 residues. Germline assignment: CDR1 SGHRS and CDR2 YFSETQ.

This sequence joins TRBV27 and TRBJ1-3. Germline V gene sequence: CDR1 MNHEY, CDR2 SMNVEV (reference sequence). The CDR3 is 15 amino acids. This CDR3 is CASSFKPFSGNTIYF.

V gene TRBV5-1 combines with J gene TRBJ2-5; absent DNA, TCRdb's TRBD2 call cannot be checked. The germline V gene has CDR1 SGHRS and CDR2 YFSETQ. The CDR3 sequence is 14 residues long. The chain's CDR3 is CASSARLPQETQYF.

This chain links TRBV7-2 with TRBJ1-6; TCRdb calls TRBD1, which cannot be checked without DNA. The CDR3 covers 15 residues. CDR1 and CDR2 from the germline V gene are SGHTA and FQGNSA. CDR3 protein: CASSLRGGRNSPLHF.

This rearrangement joins TRBV29-1 to TRBJ2-7. CDR3 length equals 14 residues. CDR1 is SQVTM and CDR2 is ANQGSEA in the germline V gene. CDR3 residues: CSVEVSTGSYEQYF.

The chain couples TRBV20-1 to TRBJ2-3; TCRdb outputs TRBD2, but without DNA this stays unchecked. This CDR3 has 17 amino acids. Per the germline V gene, CDR1 is DFQATT and CDR2 is SNEGSKA (reference sequence). CDR3 protein: CSAYGRGGRMFTDTQYF.

The chain employs TRBV7-2 and TRBJ2-2. The CDR3 runs 13 residues. Looked up from germline, CDR1 is SGHTA and CDR2 is FQGNSA. CDR3 region: CATRFPNTGELFF.

The rearrangement joins TRBV5-6 to TRBJ2-7; the TRBD1 assignment by TCRdb is unverifiable without DNA. From germline, CDR1 is SGHDT and CDR2 YYEEEE. The CDR3 loop spans 15 amino acids. CDR3 loop: CASNPPNDRFDEQYF.

The V gene is TRBV20-1, the J gene TRBJ2-3; TCRdb's D call, TRBD2, is unchecked because there is no DNA. This CDR3 spans 14 amino acids. Looked up from germline, CDR1 is DFQATT and CDR2 is SNEGSKA (reference sequence). The CDR3 sequence: CSARTMEGTDTQYF.

The chain uses TRBV11-2 and TRBJ2-2; TCRdb designates TRBD1, a call that cannot be tested without DNA. The CDR3 loop spans 15 amino acids. From germline, CDR1 is SGHAT and CDR2 FQNNGV. CDR3 amino acids: CASSPTRGVMGELFF.

The chain combines TRBV20-1 with TRBJ1-4; TCRdb outputs TRBD1, but without DNA this stays unchecked. In germline, CDR1 is DFQATT, CDR2 SNEGSKA (reference sequence). The CDR3 loop spans 16 amino acids. CDR3: CSAIRDRGSTNEKLFF.

This chain links TRBV7-8 with TRBJ2-7; TCRdb returns TRBD1, unconfirmable since there is no DNA. Per germline, CDR1 SGHVS and CDR2 FQNEAQ. There are 14 residues in the CDR3. The CDR3 loop reads CASSLSGFSYEQYF.

The chain joins TRBV6-2 or TRBV6-3 to TRBJ2-2; checking the TCRdb D call of TRBD1 is not possible without DNA. The CDR3 contains 15 residues. Germline loops: CDR1 MNHEY, CDR2 SVGEGT. The chain's CDR3 is CASSYVTGVTGELFF.

The chain combines TRBV5-6 with TRBJ2-4; TCRdb names TRBD1, which stays unverified in the absence of DNA. CDR3 length equals 15 residues. Germline V gene lookup returns CDR1 SGHDT and CDR2 YYEEEE. The CDR3 is CASRGQGTAENIQYF.

The rearrangement uses TRBV6-5 and TRBJ1-5. CDR1 is MNHEY and CDR2 is SVGAGI in the germline V gene. This CDR3 is 14 amino acids long. The CDR3 reads CASSYRTKDQPQHF.

V usage is TRBV7-6 and J usage is TRBJ1-6; the D gene TCRdb calls, TRBD1, cannot be checked with no DNA. In germline, CDR1 is SGHVS, CDR2 FNYEAQ. This CDR3 comprises 19 residues. The CDR3 sequence is CASSLTPQVPPGLNSPLHF.

V and J are TRBV20-1 and TRBJ2-2; TCRdb gives TRBD2 as the D gene, but with no DNA this cannot be confirmed. Germline values: CDR1 DFQATT, CDR2 SNEGSKA (reference sequence). CDR3 length: 14 amino acids. The CDR3 reads CSARARRSFGELFF.

The rearrangement uses TRBV7-2 and TRBJ2-7; the D gene TCRdb calls, TRBD1, cannot be checked with no DNA. From germline, CDR1 is SGHTA and CDR2 FQGNSA. The CDR3 is 15 residues long. This CDR3 reads CASSRPGQGRSEQYF.

The V gene is TRBV5-1, the J gene TRBJ1-5; there is no DNA to check the TCRdb D call of TRBD1. The CDR3 spans 14 residues. Germline V lookup: CDR1 SGHRS, CDR2 YFSETQ. The CDR3 spells CASSLVGGDQPQHF.

The CDR3 loop reads CASRKGNRDQPQHF. V is TRBV27 and J is TRBJ1-5; TCRdb gives TRBD1 as the D gene, but with no DNA this cannot be confirmed. The length of the CDR3 is 14 residues. Germline-derived CDR1 and CDR2 are MNHEY and SMNVEV (reference sequence).

The gene calls are TRBV20-1 and TRBJ2-3; TCRdb calls TRBD1, which cannot be checked without DNA. The germline gives CDR1 DFQATT, CDR2 SNEGSKA (reference sequence). The CDR3 consists of 15 residues. The CDR3 sequence: CSARDPRGDTDTQYF.

This sequence joins TRBV4-1 and TRBJ2-7; absent DNA, TCRdb's TRBD1 call cannot be checked. Germline CDR1 reads MGHRA; CDR2 reads YSYEKL. The CDR3 sequence is 15 residues long. CDR3 sequence reads: CASSQEGQGAGEQYF.

The V call is TRBV12-3 or TRBV12-4, the J call TRBJ2-1. The CDR3 is made up of 15 amino acids. CDR3 in amino acids: CASSFATSDYNEQFF.

The chain joins TRBV18 to TRBJ2-7. The germline gives CDR1 KGHSH, CDR2 LQKENI. The CDR3 spans 13 residues. The CDR3 loop reads CASSPLGTYEQYF.

This chain connects TRBV7-3 to TRBJ2-1. The CDR3 has 13 amino acids. Germline V lookup: CDR1 SGHTA, CDR2 FQGTGA. The CDR3 spells CASSSNQGNEQFF.